These 29 T cell receptor beta chains came from one sample sequenced in a study of cytomegalovirus exposure and HLA in healthy donors. The primer mix had 60 Vbeta and 13 Jbeta primers. Clones were sequenced by immunoSEQ multiplex PCR, and TCRdb holds only the in-frame ones, with some missing. Of around 130,000 clones in the sample, about 71% are singletons; the top ten hold roughly 2.7%. The material sequenced was PBMCs. The receptors shown here come from a woman aged 55-75 years in good health and CMV-seropositive.

The chain uses TRBV10-3 and TRBJ2-3, with 9 bases that match TRBD1. Germline values: CDR1 ENHRY, CDR2 SYGVKD. With 6 bases clipped from V and 5 bases from J, the junction kept 6 bases outside the gene matches. The CDR3 runs 14 residues. The CDR3 bases are TGTGCCATCAGGGGGGACAGGGAAGGAGATACGCAGTATTTT. It is translated as CAIRGDREGDTQYF.

The chain is built from TRBV5-1 and TRBJ1-1; 8 nucleotides align to TRBD1. With 0 bases clipped from V and 1 base from J, the junction kept 2 bases outside the gene matches. CDR3 length: 15 residues. CDR1 and CDR2 from the germline V gene are SGHRS and YFSETQ. The CDR3 spells CASSLAGQENTEAFF. In DNA form, the CDR3 reads TGCGCCAGCAGCTTGGCGGGACAGGAGAACACTGAAGCTTTCTTT. Filled out from reference TRBV5-1 and TRBJ1-1, the complete variable domain reads KAGVTQTPRYLIKTRGQQVTLSCSPISGHRSVSWYQQTPGQGLQFLFEYFSETQRNKGNFPGRFSGRQFSNSRSEMNVSTLELGDSALYLCASSLAGQENTEAFFGQGTRLTVV.

The V gene is TRBV7-3, the J gene TRBJ2-2; weak D call: TRBD1 (8 bases). The CDR3 is 15 amino acids. Trimming cost V 5 bases and J 4 bases, with 14 bases left between them. CDR1 is SGHTA and CDR2 is FQGTGA in the germline V gene. The CDR3 region is CASSHRGTTTGELFF. The CDR3 nucleotides read TGTGCCAGCAGCCACAGGGGGACTACCACCGGGGAGCTGTTTTTT.

This chain joins TRBV19 and TRBJ2-3, with 7 positions matching TRBD2. The V gene's germline CDR1 is LNHDA and CDR2 SQIVND (reference sequence). The ends lost 3 bases at V and 2 bases at J; junction bases unmatched: 17. The CDR3 contains 19 residues. As DNA, the CDR3 is TGTGCCAGTAGTATGACTAGCCAGAGAACCCGAAAAAACACAGATACGCAGTATTTT. Translating gives CASSMTSQRTRKNTDTQYF.

In DNA form, the CDR3 reads TGTGCCAGCAGCCCCCCCCCTTCGCCCCAGCATTTT. It encodes CASSPPPSPQHF. The V call is TRBV5-6, the J call TRBJ1-5; D remains unclear. Germline CDR1 is SGHDT and CDR2 is YYEEEE. The CDR3 spans 12 residues. Trimming left V 4 bases short and J 9 bases short, with 11 bases between.

Comments on this clone: The junction departs from the called germline gene at one end, perhaps through a read error. V gene TRBV7-9 combines with J gene TRBJ2-1, with D hard to call. The CDR3 has 17 amino acids. Germline loops: CDR1 SEHNR, CDR2 FQNEAQ (reference sequence). The CDR3 region has the DNA TGTTCCAGCAGCTTGGTAAGAGGCGGTAGCTCCTACAATGAGCAGTTCTTC. It yields the protein CSSSLVRGGSSYNEQFF.

The chain recombines TRBV19 with TRBJ2-2, with D perhaps matching TRBD2 (5 bases). Germline lookup yields CDR1 LNHDA and CDR2 SQIVND (reference sequence). The CDR3 has 14 residues. V lost 7 bases, J lost 2 bases, and 11 bases lay in between. CDR3: CASMLRDNTGELFF. The CDR3 nucleotides read TGTGCCAGTATGTTGAGGGATAACACCGGGGAGCTGTTTTTT.

This clone was detected only a few times. V gene TRBV6-5 combines with J gene TRBJ1-6; 7 nucleotides line up with TRBD1. The CDR3 has 15 amino acids. Germline values: CDR1 MNHEY, CDR2 SVGAGI. Trimming cost V 2 bases and J 9 bases; bases outside gene matches: 7. The CDR3 region is CASSYMRQGGSPLHF. DNA of the CDR3: TGTGCCAGCAGTTACATGCGACAGGGAGGTTCACCCCTCCACTTT.

The chain has TRBV27 and TRBJ2-7, with 8 bases that match TRBD1. The germline V gene encodes CDR1 MNHEY and CDR2 SMNVEV (reference sequence). This CDR3 has 15 amino acids. Losses at the gene ends were 4 bases for V and 5 bases for J; bases not matched to a gene: 10. The CDR3 DNA reads as TGTGCCAGCAGTTCTCGACAGGGGCCGTTTAACGAGCAGTACTTC. It specifies CASSSRQGPFNEQYF.

This chain uses TRBV7-9 with TRBJ2-1; 14 bases are a match to TRBD2. Losses at the gene ends were 11 bases for V and 7 bases for J; bases not matched to a gene: 7. Germline V CDR1 and CDR2: SEHNR, FQNEAQ (reference sequence). The CDR3 loop spans 14 amino acids. The CDR3 nucleotides read TGTGCCGGTCAGACTAGCGGGGGGGCTAATGAGCAGTTCTTC. This gives the protein CAGQTSGGANEQFF. Full variable domain (remainder filled in from reference TRBV7-9 and TRBJ2-1): DTGVSQNPRHKITKRGQNVTFRCDPISEHNRLYWYRQTLGQGPEFLTYFQNEAQLEKSRLLSDRFSAERPKGSFSTLEIQRTEQGDSAMYLCAGQTSGGANEQFFGPGTRLTVL.

This CDR3 reads CASSVGTENQPQHF. CDR3 DNA sequence: TGCGCCAGCAGCGTCGGGACAGAGAATCAGCCCCAGCATTTT. The J gene is TRBJ1-5, the V gene TRBV5-1, with 7 nucleotides matching TRBD1. CDR1 and CDR2 from the germline V gene are SGHRS and YFSETQ. V was clipped by 4 bases and J by 4 bases; unmatched bases: 5. CDR3 length: 14 residues.

The chain carries TRBV27 and TRBJ2-7, with a weak D call TRBD1 (6 bases). The V and J ends lost 10 bases and 2 bases respectively, with 18 bases between them. The CDR3 runs 14 residues. From germline, CDR1 is MNHEY and CDR2 SMNVEV (reference sequence). CDR3 region: CATARGPITYEQYF. The DNA of the CDR3 is TGTGCCACCGCCAGGGGACCCATCACCTACGAGCAGTACTTC.

The chain carries TRBV5-6 and TRBJ2-7; no reliable D call. Trimming stripped 6 bases from V and 4 bases from J, with 20 bases between. This CDR3 has 15 amino acids. Germline CDR1 reads SGHDT; CDR2 reads YYEEEE. The DNA for the CDR3 is TGTGCCAGCACCCTAGTTGGAAGAGAAAGGTACGAGCAGTACTTC. Protein sequence: CASTLVGRERYEQYF.

This clone has more than one count but fewer than ten. CDR3 region: CASSLGGVNTEAFF. DNA for the CDR3: TGCGCCAGCAGCTTGGGGGGGGTGAACACTGAAGCTTTCTTT. V gene TRBV5-1 combines with J gene TRBJ1-1; maybe TRBD1 (5 bases). This CDR3 is built from 14 residues. Trimming removed 0 bases at V and 0 bases at J, with 6 bases between. Germline V gene data show CDR1 as SGHRS and CDR2 as YFSETQ.

The CDR3: CASSSTRGGMEAFF. As DNA, the CDR3 is TGCGCCAGCAGCTCTACTCGGGGGGGTATGGAAGCTTTCTTT. The chain is built from TRBV5-1 and TRBJ1-1; perhaps TRBD1 as D (5 bases). The ends were cut back, 3 bases at V and 8 bases at J, with 17 bases in the middle. Germline V gene data show CDR1 as SGHRS and CDR2 as YFSETQ. The CDR3 has 14 amino acids.

The J gene is TRBJ1-1, the V gene TRBV25-1; the match to TRBD1 covers 9 bases. Germline loops: CDR1 MGHDK, CDR2 SYGVNS. The V gene end was trimmed by 1 base and the J gene end by 4 bases; junction bases not matched to a gene: 7. The CDR3 length is 16 residues. CDR3 sequence reads: CASSESPGQGSTEAFF. The CDR3 DNA is TGTGCCAGCAGTGAATCACCGGGACAGGGAAGCACTGAAGCTTTCTTT.

The V call is TRBV5-1, the J call TRBJ2-7; 7 nucleotides match TRBD1. Germline V gives CDR1 SGHRS, CDR2 YFSETQ. The CDR3 spans 14 residues. V trimming: 4 bases; J trimming: 4 bases; junction bases outside the gene matches: 8. This chain's CDR3 is CASSGDSFGYEQYF. The CDR3 region has the DNA TGCGCCAGCAGCGGGGACAGTTTTGGGTACGAGCAGTACTTC.

The chain has TRBV10-2 and TRBJ1-2; D is ambiguous. Trimming took off 0 bases at V and 3 bases at J, with 8 bases between the two ends. Germline CDR1 reads WSHSY; CDR2 reads SAAADI. CDR3 length: 14 residues. This CDR3 reads CASSESPGYYGYTF. As DNA, the CDR3 is TGCGCCAGCAGTGAGTCGCCAGGCTACTATGGCTACACCTTC.

The chain is built from TRBV28 and TRBJ2-7; TRBD1 might be the D (6 bases). There are 13 residues in the CDR3. Trimming left V 4 bases short and J 9 bases short, with 16 bases between. Germline values: CDR1 MDHEN, CDR2 SYDVKM. The DNA of the CDR3 is TGTGCCAGCAGTTGGGGACAAGGCCTCCGGCAGTACTTC. The encoded protein is CASSWGQGLRQYF.

To note about this clone: Other DNA sequences in the sample encode the same CDR3. The chain joins TRBV29-1 to TRBJ1-1; D not certain. V dropped 6 bases and J dropped 2 bases, with 4 bases sitting between them. Germline V gene lookup returns CDR1 SQVTM and CDR2 ANQGSEA. CDR3 length: 10 amino acids. This CDR3 is CSVSNTEAFF. In DNA, the CDR3 is TGCAGCGTGTCAAACACTGAAGCTTTCTTT.

This clone was recorded a few times. The J gene is TRBJ2-7, the V gene TRBV11-2; D not certain. Per the germline V gene, CDR1 is SGHAT and CDR2 is FQNNGV. The CDR3 is made up of 13 amino acids. Between the trimmed V and J ends, which lost 2 bases and 3 bases, there was a span of 8 bases. CDR3 DNA: TGTGCCAGCAGCTTAAGTACAGACTACGAGCAGTACTTC. Amino acids: CASSLSTDYEQYF.

The chain recombines TRBV7-2 with TRBJ2-3; no clear D gene. The V gene's germline CDR1 is SGHTA and CDR2 FQGNSA. The CDR3 is made up of 13 amino acids. V was clipped by 7 bases and J by 6 bases, with 14 bases between them. As DNA, the CDR3 is TGTGCCAGCACCTTTTCAATTGTGGATACGCAGTATTTT. Protein product: CASTFSIVDTQYF.

There are a few counts of this clone. The chain carries TRBV15 and TRBJ2-3; the match to TRBD2 covers 9 bases. Germline assignment: CDR1 LNHNV and CDR2 YYDKDF (reference sequence). The CDR3 has 18 amino acids. The V gene end was trimmed by 0 bases and the J gene end by 0 bases; junction bases not matched to a gene: 7. CDR3 region: CATSRDRQRGASTDTQYF. In DNA, the CDR3 is TGTGCCACCAGCAGAGATCGACAGCGGGGGGCTAGCACAGATACGCAGTATTTT.

The V gene is TRBV5-1, the J gene TRBJ2-1, with TRBD2 matching over 7 bases. After removal of 7 bases from V and 6 bases from J, the junction contained 16 bases not matched to a gene. Germline V gene data show CDR1 as SGHRS and CDR2 as YFSETQ. The CDR3 length is 16 residues. CDR3 coding DNA: TGCGCCAGCCTCCCTGGGGAGGGGAGGGTGTTCAATGAGCAGTTCTTC. Amino acids: CASLPGEGRVFNEQFF.

The rearrangement links TRBV6-4 to TRBJ1-1, with unresolved D. V dropped 6 bases and J dropped 4 bases, with 12 bases sitting between them. From germline, CDR1 is MRHNA and CDR2 SNTAGT. The CDR3 is 13 amino acids. For the CDR3, the DNA is TGTGCCAGCAGCCCCGACCCGGGCACTGAAGCTTTCTTT. Translated, it gives CASSPDPGTEAFF.

The chain uses TRBV20-1 and TRBJ2-5; D is perhaps TRBD2 (5 bases). Germline CDR1 and CDR2: DFQATT and SNEGSKA (reference sequence). This CDR3 comprises 11 residues. The CDR3 DNA reads TGCAGGGGCGGGTCGCAAGAGACCCAGTACTTC. Translated: CRGGSQETQYF.

The V and J genes are TRBV7-9 and TRBJ1-1; 7 nucleotides line up with TRBD1. This CDR3 spans 15 amino acids. With V trimmed by 4 bases and J by 6 bases, 11 bases remained unmatched. The germline gives CDR1 SEHNR, CDR2 FQNEAQ (reference sequence). CDR3 DNA: TGTGCCAGCAGCTCGACCTCGACAGGGAGCGCTGAAGCTTTCTTT. Translation gives CASSSTSTGSAEAFF.

This chain uses TRBV13 with TRBJ2-7; 7 bases are a match to TRBD1. The germline gives CDR1 PRHDT, CDR2 FYEKMQ (reference sequence). This CDR3 region has 14 residues. V dropped 6 bases and J dropped 0; count of bases not matched to a gene: 5. CDR3 in DNA: TGTGCCAGCAGTTACGACAGGGACTCCTACGAGCAGTACTTC. Encoded protein: CASSYDRDSYEQYF.

This clone was observed a few times. The genes are TRBV10-2 and TRBJ2-1; 10 bases fit TRBD2. The CDR3 is 16 amino acids. V lost 8 bases to trimming and J lost 0 bases; unmatched junction nucleotides: 7. Germline V lookup: CDR1 WSHSY, CDR2 SAAADI. CDR3 coding DNA: TGCGCCAGCTTCCCCGGACTAGCGGCCTCCTACAATGAGCAGTTCTTC. Encoded protein: CASFPGLAASYNEQFF.